This T cell receptor (beta chain) was sequenced for a study of blood T cell repertoires in COVID-19. Study as a whole: The United States, Italy and Spain supplied acute and convalescent COVID-19 samples.

Germline lookup yields CDR1 SGHTA and CDR2 FQGTGA. The V gene end was trimmed by 5 bases and the J gene end by 9 bases; junction bases not matched to a gene: 6. This CDR3 region has 13 residues. Libraries were prepared by immunoSEQ multiplex PCR; TCRdb keeps only in-frame clonotypes and omits some of them. This table has 300,000 to 400,000 clones, 70% to 90% appearing once. The chain employs TRBV7-3 and TRBJ2-1; 8 bases are shared with TRBD1. The sequenced sample was peripheral blood. The sequence came from a human donor in a cohort sampled during active COVID-19. For the CDR3, the DNA is TGTGCCAGCAGCATAGACAGGGGAGGTGAGCAGTTCTTC. This gives the protein CASSIDRGGEQFF.